This is a list of T cell receptor beta chains from one sample in a study of blood T cell repertoires in COVID-19. Some clones are missing from TCRdb's copy, which holds only in-frame ones; the method was immunoSEQ multiplex PCR. The sample contains about 280,000 clones, around nine tenths of which appear only once. The sequenced sample consisted of peripheral blood. All receptors come from a woman between 35 and 50 years old who had recovered from COVID-19. The CDR3 runs from the conserved cysteine through the conserved F or W. Each record gives: V gene, J gene, clone size, D gene, CDR3 protein, CDR3 DNA. The D gene is left open where the match is weak. Only part of the rows carry a size: once, few, many, or a class if the clone is expanded.

V gene: TRBV30; J gene: TRBJ1-4; clone size: NA; D gene: NA; CDR3 protein: CAWSRQAGDPKFF; CDR3 DNA: TGTGCCTGGAGTCGACAGGCTGGGGACCCGAAATTTTTT
V gene: TRBV3-1/TRBV3-2; J gene: TRBJ2-7; clone size: NA; D gene: NA; CDR3 protein: CASSQGEGGGPYEQYF; CDR3 DNA: TGTGCCAGCAGCCAGGGGGAGGGCGGGGGCCCCTACGAGCAGTACTTC
V gene: TRBV27; J gene: TRBJ1-1; clone size: NA; D gene: TRBD1; CDR3 protein: CASSTLTGADTEAFF; CDR3 DNA: TGTGCCAGCAGCACACTCACAGGGGCCGACACTGAAGCTTTCTTT
V gene: TRBV19; J gene: TRBJ2-7; clone size: once; D gene: NA; CDR3 protein: CASSDRQTYEQYF; CDR3 DNA: TGTGCCAGTAGTGACAGGCAGACCTACGAGCAGTACTTC
V gene: TRBV9; J gene: TRBJ2-2; clone size: NA; D gene: NA; CDR3 protein: CASSVGPPGTGELFF; CDR3 DNA: TGTGCCAGCAGCGTAGGCCCCCCCGGGACCGGGGAGCTGTTTTTT
V gene: TRBV4-1; J gene: TRBJ1-1; clone size: once; D gene: NA; CDR3 protein: CASSHLGANTEAFF; CDR3 DNA: TGCGCCAGCAGCCACTTAGGGGCGAACACTGAAGCTTTCTTT
V gene: TRBV6-4; J gene: TRBJ2-1; clone size: NA; D gene: NA; CDR3 protein: CASSDSSLPGSAYNEQFF; CDR3 DNA: TGTGCCAGCAGTGACTCGTCGCTACCCGGGAGTGCTTACAATGAGCAGTTCTTC
V gene: TRBV9; J gene: TRBJ1-3; clone size: NA; D gene: TRBD1; CDR3 protein: CASSGEEGALGNTIYF; CDR3 DNA: TGTGCCAGCAGCGGTGAGGAGGGGGCGCTTGGAAACACCATATATTTT
V gene: TRBV4-1; J gene: TRBJ2-1; clone size: NA; D gene: TRBD1; CDR3 protein: CASMGQGIRNEQFF; CDR3 DNA: TGCGCCAGCATGGGACAGGGTATTCGCAATGAGCAGTTCTTC
V gene: TRBV6-5; J gene: TRBJ2-2; clone size: NA; D gene: NA; CDR3 protein: CASSISTNTGELFF; CDR3 DNA: TGTGCCAGCAGCATATCAACTAACACCGGGGAGCTGTTTTTT
V gene: TRBV7-2; J gene: TRBJ2-7; clone size: NA; D gene: NA; CDR3 protein: CASSITGSSYEQYF; CDR3 DNA: TGTGCCAGCAGCATCACAGGGTCTTCGTACGAGCAGTACTTC
V gene: TRBV7-3; J gene: TRBJ2-2; clone size: NA; D gene: TRBD2; CDR3 protein: CASSGGLAGGTGELFF; CDR3 DNA: TGTGCCAGCAGCGGCGGACTAGCGGGAGGCACCGGGGAGCTGTTTTTT
V gene: TRBV28; J gene: TRBJ2-1; clone size: NA; D gene: NA; CDR3 protein: CASSLRRSQGQFF; CDR3 DNA: TGTGCCAGCAGTTTAAGGCGGTCACAGGGGCAGTTCTTC
V gene: TRBV27; J gene: TRBJ1-2; clone size: once; D gene: NA; CDR3 protein: CASSLRGGYGYTF; CDR3 DNA: TGTGCCAGCAGTTTAAGGGGTGGATATGGCTACACCTTC
V gene: TRBV20-1; J gene: TRBJ2-1; clone size: NA; D gene: TRBD2; CDR3 protein: CSASGLAGGGEQFF; CDR3 DNA: TGCAGTGCTAGTGGCCTAGCGGGAGGTGGTGAGCAGTTCTTC
V gene: TRBV18; J gene: TRBJ2-4; clone size: once; D gene: TRBD1; CDR3 protein: CASSPDRQGLAKNIQYF; CDR3 DNA: TGTGCCAGCTCACCCGATCGACAGGGGCTAGCCAAAAACATTCAGTACTTC
V gene: TRBV7-9; J gene: TRBJ1-2; clone size: few; D gene: TRBD1; CDR3 protein: CAGGPGTGTYGYTF; CDR3 DNA: TGTGCCGGTGGCCCCGGGACAGGGACCTATGGCTACACCTTC
V gene: TRBV3-1/TRBV3-2; J gene: TRBJ1-1; clone size: NA; D gene: NA; CDR3 protein: CASSQDAGNTEAFF; CDR3 DNA: TGTGCCAGCAGCCAAGATGCGGGAAACACTGAAGCTTTCTTT
V gene: TRBV15; J gene: TRBJ1-4; clone size: once; D gene: NA; CDR3 protein: CATSNVAAGEKLFF; CDR3 DNA: TGTGCCACCAGTAACGTAGCCGCCGGTGAAAAACTGTTTTTT
V gene: TRBV7-9; J gene: TRBJ1-1; clone size: NA; D gene: TRBD1; CDR3 protein: CASSPRGLISEAFF; CDR3 DNA: TGTGCCAGCAGTCCCAGGGGGCTAATCTCTGAAGCTTTCTTT
V gene: TRBV2; J gene: TRBJ1-4; clone size: NA; D gene: TRBD1; CDR3 protein: CASREGTGGVEKLFF; CDR3 DNA: TGTGCCAGCAGAGAGGGGACAGGGGGAGTTGAAAAACTGTTTTTT
V gene: TRBV21-1; J gene: TRBJ2-1; clone size: NA; D gene: NA; CDR3 protein: CASSQDKRTTGSEQFF; CDR3 DNA: TGTGCCAGCAGCCAAGACAAGCGGACAACAGGGAGTGAGCAGTTCTTC
V gene: TRBV11-2; J gene: TRBJ2-2; clone size: NA; D gene: TRBD2; CDR3 protein: CASSLTSGSNGELFF; CDR3 DNA: TGTGCCAGCAGCCTTACTAGCGGGAGCAACGGGGAGCTGTTTTTT
V gene: TRBV3-1/TRBV3-2; J gene: TRBJ1-2; clone size: NA; D gene: NA; CDR3 protein: CASSQDLGDGYTF; CDR3 DNA: TGTGCCAGCAGCCAAGATTTAGGAGATGGCTACACCTTC
V gene: TRBV3-1/TRBV3-2; J gene: TRBJ2-3; clone size: NA; D gene: NA; CDR3 protein: CASSFSADTQYF; CDR3 DNA: TGTGCCAGCAGCTTTAGCGCAGATACGCAGTATTTT
V gene: TRBV6-5; J gene: TRBJ2-7; clone size: NA; D gene: NA; CDR3 protein: CASKPLRGHYEQYF; CDR3 DNA: TGTGCCAGCAAGCCGCTGAGGGGACACTACGAGCAGTACTTC
V gene: TRBV11-1; J gene: TRBJ2-1; clone size: NA; D gene: NA; CDR3 protein: CASSLVGVSYNEQFF; CDR3 DNA: TGTGCCAGCAGCTTAGTAGGGGTCTCCTACAATGAGCAGTTCTTC
V gene: TRBV13; J gene: TRBJ1-1; clone size: NA; D gene: TRBD1; CDR3 protein: CASSLDDRGNTEAFF; CDR3 DNA: TGTGCCAGCAGCTTAGATGACAGGGGGAACACTGAAGCTTTCTTT
V gene: TRBV30; J gene: TRBJ2-7; clone size: once; D gene: NA; CDR3 protein: CAWSPGQPYYEQYF; CDR3 DNA: TGTGCCTGGAGTCCTGGACAGCCCTACTACGAGCAGTACTTC
V gene: TRBV27; J gene: TRBJ2-1; clone size: once; D gene: TRBD2; CDR3 protein: CASSSQAGSHYNEQFF; CDR3 DNA: TGTGCCAGCAGTTCCCAAGCGGGATCACACTACAATGAGCAGTTCTTC
V gene: TRBV9; J gene: TRBJ1-4; clone size: NA; D gene: TRBD1; CDR3 protein: CASSARQGGGEKLFF; CDR3 DNA: TGTGCCAGCAGCGCAAGACAGGGGGGTGGTGAAAAACTGTTTTTT
V gene: TRBV6-5; J gene: TRBJ2-1; clone size: many; D gene: TRBD1; CDR3 protein: CASSYSGDRVNEQFF; CDR3 DNA: TGTGCCAGCAGTTACTCGGGCGACAGGGTAAATGAGCAGTTCTTC
V gene: TRBV3-1/TRBV3-2; J gene: TRBJ2-1; clone size: once; D gene: TRBD2; CDR3 protein: CASSPTSGRASYNEQFF; CDR3 DNA: TGTGCCAGCAGCCCGACTAGCGGGAGGGCATCCTACAATGAGCAGTTCTTC
V gene: TRBV27; J gene: TRBJ1-1; clone size: NA; D gene: NA; CDR3 protein: CASSLSPGGNTEAFF; CDR3 DNA: TGTGCCAGCAGTTTATCCCCAGGAGGAAACACTGAAGCTTTCTTT
V gene: TRBV7-9; J gene: TRBJ2-7; clone size: NA; D gene: TRBD1; CDR3 protein: CASSVGTGNAEQYF; CDR3 DNA: TGTGCCAGCAGCGTCGGGACAGGGAACGCCGAGCAGTACTTC